The next 23 T cell receptor beta chains were all read from a single sample in a study of blood T cell repertoires in COVID-19. Libraries were prepared by immunoSEQ multiplex PCR; TCRdb keeps only in-frame clonotypes and omits some of them. Of approximately 75,000 clones detected, about 88% appear once; the ten largest clones hold 6.3%. The specimen sequenced was peripheral blood. The receptors shown here come from a man aged 80 or over with COVID-19, enrolled during active disease.

The chain has TRBV7-3 and TRBJ2-3; TRBD1 agrees at 8 bases. J gave up 0 bases and V 5 bases, and 4 bases lay outside the gene matches. Germline lookup yields CDR1 SGHTA and CDR2 FQGTGA. This CDR3 is 15 amino acids long. The CDR3 coding sequence is TGTGCCAGCAGCACAGGGGGTCGGAGCACAGATACGCAGTATTTT. It specifies CASSTGGRSTDTQYF.

Only one count was recorded for this clone. The chain uses TRBV7-2 and TRBJ2-5, with no clear D. The germline V and J ends were trimmed by 5 bases and 5 bases, with 9 bases remaining between them. CDR1 is SGHTA, CDR2 FQGNSA, per germline. This CDR3 comprises 12 residues. The CDR3 nucleotides read TGTGCCAGCAGCCCTACTCGGGAGACCCAGTACTTC. Its protein is CASSPTRETQYF.

In regard to this clone: Additional DNA sequences in this sample encode the identical CDR3. The chain uses TRBV9 and TRBJ1-6; tentative D call: TRBD1 (6 bases). This CDR3 region has 15 residues. Trimming removed 0 bases from V and 10 bases from J, with 14 bases in between. Germline-derived CDR1 and CDR2 are SGDLS and YYNGEE. As DNA, the CDR3 is TGTGCCAGCAGCGTAGATCAGGGCAGGGGATCACCCCTCCACTTT. It codes for CASSVDQGRGSPLHF.

The chain has TRBV7-2 and TRBJ1-2; 12 bases are a match to TRBD1. This CDR3 has 15 residues. The V gene's germline CDR1 is SGHTA and CDR2 FQGNSA. V lost 4 bases and J lost 7; bases outside the gene matches: 7. Here the CDR3 reads CASSSMGDRGPGYTF. Written as DNA, the CDR3 is TGTGCCAGCAGCTCCATGGGGGACAGGGGGCCTGGCTACACCTTC.

V gene TRBV5-6 combines with J gene TRBJ1-2; no clear D gene. V was shortened by 0 bases and J by 7 bases, with 7 bases between the two germline ends. CDR3 length equals 12 residues. Germline CDR1 SGHDT, CDR2 YYEEEE. The CDR3 sequence is CASSLDGIGYTF. DNA for the CDR3: TGTGCCAGCAGCTTGGACGGGATTGGCTACACCTTC. The full variable domain, with the rest looked up from reference TRBV5-6 and TRBJ1-2, is DAGVTQSPTHLIKTRGQQVTLRCSPKSGHDTVSWYQQALGQGPQFIFQYYEEEERQRGNFPDRFSGHQFPNYSSELNVNALLLGDSALYLCASSLDGIGYTFGSGTRLTVV.

The chain couples TRBV5-4 to TRBJ1-4; D gene ambiguous. Germline V gene sequence: CDR1 SGHNT, CDR2 YYREEE (reference sequence). V was clipped by 3 bases and J by 8 bases, with 8 bases between them. The CDR3 spans 12 residues. In DNA, the CDR3 is TGTGCCAGCAGCTCCCAATCCGAAAAACTGTTTTTT. This codes for CASSSQSEKLFF. The whole variable domain, filled in from reference TRBV5-4 and TRBJ1-4, reads ETGVTQSPTHLIKTRGQQVTLRCSSQSGHNTVSWYQQALGQGPQFIFQYYREEENGRGNFPPRFSGLQFPNYSSELNVNALELDDSALYLCASSSQSEKLFFGSGTQLSVL.

The chain combines TRBV11-3 with TRBJ2-2; 10 nucleotides agree with TRBD1. The V gene's germline CDR1 is SGHNT and CDR2 YENEEA. Trimming cost V 6 bases and J 0 bases; bases outside gene matches: 7. This CDR3 comprises 17 residues. CDR3 bases: TGTGCCAGCAGGAATCCGACAGGGGGCTCGAACACCGGGGAGCTGTTTTTT. This codes for CASRNPTGGSNTGELFF.

The gene calls are TRBV5-1 and TRBJ1-1; the D gene is possibly TRBD1 (5 bases). The V gene lost 0 bases and the J gene lost 8 bases, with 11 bases spanning the gap. CDR3 size: 13 residues. Germline-derived CDR1 and CDR2 are SGHRS and YFSETQ. CDR3 nucleotide sequence: TGCGCCAGCAGCTTGGAGGACACCTCGGAAGCTTTCTTT. Protein sequence: CASSLEDTSEAFF.

J is TRBJ2-7 and V is TRBV5-8; D gene uncertain. Trimming pared 7 bases from V and 4 bases from J, leaving 15 bases between. CDR1 SGHTS and CDR2 YDEGEE come from the germline V gene. The CDR3 covers 13 residues. CDR3 residues: CASSLGGVYEQYF. The CDR3 coding sequence is TGTGCCAGCTCTCTTGGCGGAGTTTACGAGCAGTACTTC.

The gene calls are TRBV6-6 and TRBJ1-2, with D tentatively TRBD1 (5 bases). Trimming took 0 bases from V and 2 from J, leaving 10 bases between them. The CDR3 is made up of 15 amino acids. From germline, CDR1 is MNHNY and CDR2 SVGAGI (reference sequence). Written as DNA, the CDR3 is TGTGCCAGCAGTTACTCCGCGGGGCAGAACTATGGCTACACCTTC. The encoded protein is CASSYSAGQNYGYTF.

The V gene is TRBV27, the J gene TRBJ1-2; tentatively, D is TRBD1 (5 bases). V was trimmed by 4 bases and J by 14 bases, leaving 23 bases between them. This CDR3 is 14 amino acids long. CDR1 and CDR2 from the germline V gene are MNHEY and SMNVEV (reference sequence). This chain's CDR3 is CASSSGALSMATTF. DNA for the CDR3: TGTGCCAGCAGTTCTGGGGCCCTTTCTATGGCTACGACCTTC.

The chain couples TRBV6-5 to TRBJ1-2; no firm D call. The CDR3 has 13 residues. The V gene's germline CDR1 is MNHEY and CDR2 SVGAGI. Trimming took off 7 bases at V and 1 base at J, with 10 bases between the two ends. The CDR3 DNA is TGTGCCAGCAAAAGAGAGATTAACTATGGCTACACCTTC. This gives the protein CASKREINYGYTF.

The V call is TRBV2, the J call TRBJ1-2, with 7 bases matching TRBD1. Germline V lookup: CDR1 SNHLY, CDR2 FYNNEI. V lost 7 bases to trimming and J lost 2 bases; unmatched junction nucleotides: 1. This CDR3 has 12 residues. This chain's CDR3 is CASMDRNYGYTF. In DNA, the CDR3 is TGTGCCAGCATGGACAGGAACTATGGCTACACCTTC.

This rearrangement joins TRBV6-1 to TRBJ2-4; D remains unclear. Germline values: CDR1 MNHNS, CDR2 SASEGT. The CDR3 has 12 residues. Trimming removed 1 base at V and 9 bases at J, with 7 bases between. CDR3 DNA sequence: TGTGCCAGCAGTGAAGGACTGAGCATTCAGTACTTC. Its translation: CASSEGLSIQYF.

The CDR3 region is CASSYPGRTEAFF. The DNA of the CDR3 is TGTGCCAGCAGTTACCCTGGGAGGACTGAAGCTTTCTTT. The V and J genes are TRBV6-5 and TRBJ1-1, with no clear D. The germline CDR1 and CDR2 sequences are MNHEY and SVGAGI. The CDR3 is 13 residues long. The ends were cut back, 2 bases at V and 5 bases at J, with 9 bases in the middle.

This clone was observed once. This chain uses TRBV11-2 with TRBJ2-7; possibly TRBD1 for D (5 bases). This CDR3 comprises 14 residues. The ends were cut back, 7 bases at V and 3 bases at J, with 16 bases in the middle. Germline V gives CDR1 SGHAT, CDR2 FQNNGV. Here the CDR3 reads CASNKGHGVYEQYF. The CDR3 DNA reads as TGTGCCAGCAACAAAGGACACGGCGTCTACGAGCAGTACTTC.

The chain recombines TRBV10-3 with TRBJ1-2; no definite D call. V was shortened by 0 bases and J by 4 bases, with 9 bases between the two germline ends. Germline CDR1 reads ENHRY; CDR2 reads SYGVKD. This CDR3 contains 14 residues. The CDR3 DNA reads TGTGCCATCAGTGAGTCGGGAGGTCGCTATGGCTACACCTTC. Translated: CAISESGGRYGYTF.

The chain joins TRBV3-1 (or the pseudogene TRBV3-2) to TRBJ2-1; D might be TRBD1 (5 bases). V lost 6 bases to trimming and J lost 5 bases, with 17 bases between them. There are 15 residues in the CDR3. CDR1 is LGHDT and CDR2 is YNNKEL in the germline V gene (reference sequence). CDR3 region: CASRLGLTENNEQFF. CDR3 bases: TGTGCCAGCAGACTTGGATTGACAGAAAACAATGAGCAGTTCTTC.

V usage is TRBV7-8 and J usage is TRBJ2-7; possible D gene TRBD2, 5 bases. With 4 bases removed from V and 3 bases from J, the gap between germline ends came to 19 bases. CDR3 length: 16 residues. Germline CDR1 SGHVS, CDR2 FQNEAQ. The CDR3 bases are TGTGCCAGCAGCTGGACTCTGGAGAGAGGTGGCTACGAGCAGTACTTC. It yields the protein CASSWTLERGGYEQYF.

The chain links TRBV28 to TRBJ1-1; D remains ambiguous. Trimming took off 1 base at V and 4 bases at J, with 19 bases between the two ends. The CDR3 contains 17 residues. Germline assignment: CDR1 MDHEN and CDR2 SYDVKM. CDR3 sequence: CASSLYITPGELTEAFF. The CDR3 bases are TGTGCCAGCAGTTTATATATAACCCCCGGAGAGCTCACTGAAGCTTTCTTT.

The rearrangement links TRBV9 to TRBJ1-2; D is undetermined. This CDR3 is 15 amino acids long. Germline V gene lookup returns CDR1 SGDLS and CDR2 YYNGEE. The V gene lost 0 bases and the J gene lost 5 bases, with 14 bases spanning the gap. The CDR3 sequence is CASSVGSSQGYGYTF. The DNA of the CDR3 is TGTGCCAGCAGCGTAGGGAGCAGTCAAGGTTATGGCTACACCTTC.

The chain carries TRBV6-2 or TRBV6-3 and TRBJ2-5; D call uncertain. The V gene lost 0 bases and the J gene lost 6 bases, with 14 bases spanning the gap. Germline CDR1 is MNHEY and CDR2 is SVGEGT. CDR3 length equals 15 residues. The CDR3 DNA reads TGTGCCAGCAGTTACTCGTCGCAGGTGGTTAAGACCCAGTACTTC. It codes for CASSYSSQVVKTQYF.

The CDR3 coding sequence is TGCGCCAGCAGTGAGTCGAGGACTGAAGCTTTCTTT. Protein: CASSESRTEAFF. The J gene is TRBJ1-1, the V gene TRBV10-2; D gene ambiguous. Looked up from germline, CDR1 is WSHSY and CDR2 is SAAADI. The length of the CDR3 is 12 residues. V lost 0 bases to trimming and J lost 5 bases, with 4 bases between them.